The next 15 T cell receptor beta chains were all read from a single sample in a study of T cells in Graves' hyperthyroidism and ophthalmopathy. Researchers took RNA transcripts and amplified the TCR beta CDR3 regions from them. The primer set for the first-round RT-PCR of the TCR CDR3 was HTBI. From the multiplex PCR reads, TCRdb called clonotypes with MiXCR, one entry per CDR3 protein. Here the sample spans about 590,000 distinct CDR3 sequences, 12% to 15% being singletons. The source material was blood. The receptors derive from a woman aged 18-29 years with Graves' ophthalmopathy.

The sample holds a few counts of this clonotype. The chain uses TRBV19 and TRBJ2-1, with 14 bases aligning to TRBD2. CDR3 size: 16 residues. Unmatched junction bases numbered 8, after V lost 5 bases and J lost 8 bases. Looked up from germline, CDR1 is LNHDA and CDR2 is SQIVND (reference sequence). CDR3: CASSAGLAGARYEQFF. DNA of the CDR3: TGTGCCAGTAGTGCGGGACTAGCGGGAGCAAGGTATGAGCAGTTCTTC.

V usage is TRBV18 and J usage is TRBJ2-7; the D gene is possibly TRBD2 (7 bases). Looked up from germline, CDR1 is KGHSH and CDR2 is LQKENI. Trimming removed 1 base from V and 0 bases from J, with 13 bases in between. The CDR3 runs 16 residues. The DNA of the CDR3 is TGTGCCAGCTCACCACAGGGAGGGGGACCCTCCTACGAGCAGTACTTC. Its protein is CASSPQGGGPSYEQYF.

The CDR3 region is CASTRQGGTDTQYF. DNA of the CDR3: TGTGCCAGCACCCGACAGGGAGGCACAGATACGCAGTATTTT. The chain uses TRBV27 and TRBJ2-3, with 7 bases matching TRBD1. Trimming cost V 7 bases and J 1 base; bases outside gene matches: 5. The germline V gene has CDR1 MNHEY and CDR2 SMNVEV (reference sequence). This CDR3 contains 14 residues.

In its sample, this clonotype was seen a few times. The chain carries TRBV29-1 and TRBJ2-1; no clear D. The germline CDR1 and CDR2 sequences are SQVTM and ANQGSEA. Trimming stripped 5 bases from V and 5 bases from J, with 7 bases between. The CDR3 consists of 11 residues. CDR3 loop: CSVPFNNEQFF. The CDR3 DNA sequence: TGCAGCGTTCCCTTCAACAATGAGCAGTTCTTC.

This clonotype was recorded many times. This chain connects TRBV12-3 or TRBV12-4 to TRBJ2-1; 14 bases line up with TRBD2. The CDR3 consists of 16 residues. J was trimmed by 9 bases and V by 6 bases; bases with no gene match: 10. CDR3 sequence: CASSSWGLAGASEQFF. The CDR3 nucleotides are TGTGCCAGCAGCTCCTGGGGACTAGCGGGAGCGAGTGAGCAGTTCTTC.

This chain links TRBV10-3 with TRBJ2-2; perhaps TRBD1 as D (6 bases). V dropped 4 bases and J dropped 1 base, with 7 bases sitting between them. The CDR3 loop spans 14 amino acids. Per the germline V gene, CDR1 is ENHRY and CDR2 is SYGVKD. The CDR3, as DNA: TGTGCCATCAGTGGGACAGTGAACACCGGGGAGCTGTTTTTT. It translates to CAISGTVNTGELFF.

The sample holds many counts of this clonotype. The chain carries TRBV7-8 and TRBJ1-2; 7 bases align to TRBD1. The V segment lost 2 bases and the J segment 3 bases; nucleotides outside the gene matches: 6. The CDR3 has 15 residues. Germline-derived CDR1 and CDR2 are SGHVS and FQNEAQ. Here the CDR3 DNA reads TGTGCCAGCAGCTTACAGACAGGGTCGGACTATGGCTACACCTTC. Its protein is CASSLQTGSDYGYTF.

This clonotype appeared a few times. V gene TRBV3-1 combines with J gene TRBJ2-1; D may correspond to TRBD1 or TRBD2 (6 bases each). Trimming pared 2 bases from V and 7 bases from J, leaving 30 bases between. In germline, CDR1 is LGHDT, CDR2 YNNKEL (reference sequence). The CDR3 covers 20 residues. CDR3 nucleotides: TGTGCCAGCAGCCAATCTGCCCGGGGGCTAGCGAGAGATCCTAATAATGAGCAGTTCTTC. This codes for CASSQSARGLARDPNNEQFF.

This clonotype was recorded at least ten times. The V gene is TRBV6-2 or TRBV6-3, the J gene TRBJ1-1; 7 nucleotides align to TRBD1. CDR3 length: 14 residues. CDR1 MNHEY and CDR2 SVGEGT come from the germline V gene. The V gene end was trimmed by 8 bases and the J gene end by 0 bases; junction bases not matched to a gene: 6. The CDR3 sequence: CASEQGFMNTEAFF. The CDR3 nucleotides are TGTGCCAGCGAACAGGGGTTCATGAACACTGAAGCTTTCTTT.

The chain combines TRBV18 with TRBJ2-1; 10 bases line up with TRBD2. Germline CDR1 is KGHSH and CDR2 is LQKENI. V was pared by 6 bases and J by 9 bases, with 14 bases of the junction left unmatched. This CDR3 spans 16 amino acids. CDR3 coding DNA: TGTGCCAGCTCCCCCAGCGGGAGGGCCCTCAATGCTGAGCAGTTCTTC. This sequence encodes CASSPSGRALNAEQFF.

This clonotype was recorded many times. This chain connects TRBV20-1 to TRBJ1-2; D unclear. Germline V lookup: CDR1 DFQATT, CDR2 SNEGSKA (reference sequence). V lost 4 bases and J lost 8, with 8 bases in between. The CDR3 is made up of 10 amino acids. The CDR3 nucleotides read TGCAGTGCTAACGATAGAGGCTACACCTTC. As protein: CSANDRGYTF.

The table lists this clonotype with a few counts. At one of its ends the junction is not consistent with the germline gene, which may arise from a read error. The chain employs TRBV20-1 and TRBJ2-5, with D perhaps matching TRBD1 or TRBD2 (5 bases each). Looked up from germline, CDR1 is DFQATT and CDR2 is SNEGSKA (reference sequence). CDR3 length: 14 amino acids. In DNA form, the CDR3 reads TGCAGTGCTGGAGAGCCGGGGAAGGGGGAGACCCAGTACTTC. Protein product: CSAGEPGKGETQYF.

This clonotype was recorded at least ten times. The CDR3 DNA follows: TGTGCCAGCAGTCCCGAAGGGACCTCCTACGAGCAGTACTTC. This encodes CASSPEGTSYEQYF. The chain is built from TRBV6-2 or TRBV6-3 and TRBJ2-7; D assignment may be TRBD1 or TRBD2 (5 bases each). The V end lost 5 bases, the J end lost 0 bases, and 11 bases lay between the germline ends. The CDR3 extends over 14 amino acids. Germline values: CDR1 MNHEY, CDR2 SVGEGT.

This clonotype was recorded at least ten times. The chain couples TRBV20-1 to TRBJ2-4; D uncertain. The CDR3 is 14 amino acids. V gave up 5 bases and J gave up 1 base, with 12 bases separating them. CDR1 and CDR2 from the germline V gene are DFQATT and SNEGSKA (reference sequence). The CDR3: CSAPDSLAKNIQYF. The CDR3 DNA follows: TGCAGTGCTCCGGATTCACTGGCCAAAAACATTCAGTACTTC.

Notes on this clonotype: A read error is possible here, since a much larger clone lies one base away. The chain is built from TRBV6-2 or TRBV6-3 and TRBJ2-5; 11 bases are a match to TRBD2. Germline lookup yields CDR1 MNHEY and CDR2 SVGEGT. This CDR3 spans 16 amino acids. The CDR3 sequence: CASSYPGTSGQETRYF. DNA of the CDR3: TGTGCCAGCAGTTACCCCGGGACTAGCGGACAAGAGACCCGGTACTTC.